This TCR beta chain was recorded in a study of OX40 agonist ivuxolimab in advanced cancers. Background on the study: Males comprised 75% to 90% of the group, whose mean age was roughly 64 years (range about 20 to 90). Treatment received earlier with anti-PD-1, anti-PD-L1 or anti-CTLA-4 agents was allowed, and around 40% had some. Partial responses were achieved by three patients, of whom one had hepatocellular carcinoma and two had cutaneous melanoma.

Only in-frame clones appear in the TCRdb table, and some are missing; sequencing was by immunoSEQ multiplex PCR. The profile shows around 84,000 clones, around 92% of them singletons. Study-wide points: Among some nonresponders, normalized T-cell clonal expansion was also low.

Trimming cost V 4 bases and J 4 bases, with 13 bases left between them. This CDR3 has 14 residues. Per the germline V gene, CDR1 is MNHEY and CDR2 is SMNVEV (reference sequence). With respect to this clone: Its antigen is unknown.

The source was CD4+ or CD8+ T cells sorted from blood, collected in a trial of the OX40 agonist ivuxolimab. This TCR was recovered from an adult with an advanced solid tumor such as melanoma, head and neck, liver or kidney cancer. V and J are TRBV27 and TRBJ1-2, with a possible D match to TRBD1 (6 bases). The CDR3 reads CASSSPGHFYGYTF. The CDR3 DNA is TGTGCCAGCAGTTCCCCGGGACATTTCTATGGCTACACCTTC.